This T cell receptor beta chain was identified during a study of radiotherapy plus CTLA-4 blockade in lung cancer. Study background: Roughly a sixth of enrolled patients responded objectively, and roughly 31% had disease control. General observations from the study: Dynamics of early blood T cell clones, together with interferon-beta, were reportedly the best predictors of response. TCR clones from tumors expanded in blood after radiotherapy plus ipilimumab.

Germline values: CDR1 SNHLY, CDR2 FYNNEI. V gave up 6 bases and J gave up 0 bases; unmatched junction bases: 12. The CDR3 length is 17 residues. Those patients who had chemo-refractory metastatic non-small-cell lung cancer were given focal radiation along with CTLA-4 blockade through ipilimumab. Worth noting for this clone: What it binds is unknown.

Using immunoSEQ multiplex PCR, the repertoire was profiled, and TCRdb retains in-frame clones only, with some absent. The sample comprises under 70,000 clones, around 77% of which are singletons, and about 4.4% rests with the top ten. This rearrangement joins TRBV2 to TRBJ2-3; 7 nucleotides align to TRBD2. The sample in question was peripheral blood, obtained from a patient treated with radiotherapy plus ipilimumab. This sequence originates from a human donor with non-small cell lung cancer who had a complete response to radiotherapy plus ipilimumab. CDR3 sequence: CASRPGYGAGSTDTQYF. CDR3 nucleotides: TGTGCCAGCAGACCTGGATATGGAGCGGGGAGCACAGATACGCAGTATTTT.